This T cell receptor beta chain was profiled in a study of blood T cells in healthy people across ages. Through a sample-barcoded 5' primer and a J-beta primer mix, a second PCR was run for roughly 6 to 12 cycles. Via MiXCR, TCRdb re-called the 5' RACE reads, giving one row per CDR3 protein. The table includes 800,000 to 900,000 distinct CDR3 sequences, less than 80% detected once. The CDR3 runs to 19 residues. Only one count was recorded for this clonotype. The chain carries TRBV21-1 and TRBJ2-3; the D call of TRBD1 is as the table states it, not checked on the DNA. TRBV21-1 is recorded as a pseudogene. What was sequenced was blood. The sequence came from a man aged 30-40 years in good health. CDR3 loop: CASSKEVPGQGRPTDTQYF. Written as DNA, the CDR3 is TGTGCCAGCAGCAAAGAGGTCCCGGGACAGGGGCGCCCGACAGATACGCAGTATTTT.